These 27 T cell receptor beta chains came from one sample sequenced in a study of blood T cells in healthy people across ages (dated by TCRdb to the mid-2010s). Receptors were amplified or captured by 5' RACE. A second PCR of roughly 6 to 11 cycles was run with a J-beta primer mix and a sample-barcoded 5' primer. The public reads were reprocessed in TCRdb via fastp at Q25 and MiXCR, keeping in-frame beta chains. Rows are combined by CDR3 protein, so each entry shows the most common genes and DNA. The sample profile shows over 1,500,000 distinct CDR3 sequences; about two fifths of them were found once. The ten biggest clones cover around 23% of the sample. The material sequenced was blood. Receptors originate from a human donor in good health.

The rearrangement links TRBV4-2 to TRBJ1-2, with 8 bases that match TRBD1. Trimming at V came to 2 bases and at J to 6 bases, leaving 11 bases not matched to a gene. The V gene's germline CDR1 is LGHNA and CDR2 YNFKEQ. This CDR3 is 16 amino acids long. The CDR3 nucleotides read TGTGCCAGCAGCCAATCTTCGGACAGGGATACAGATGGCTACACCTTC. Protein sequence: CASSQSSDRDTDGYTF.

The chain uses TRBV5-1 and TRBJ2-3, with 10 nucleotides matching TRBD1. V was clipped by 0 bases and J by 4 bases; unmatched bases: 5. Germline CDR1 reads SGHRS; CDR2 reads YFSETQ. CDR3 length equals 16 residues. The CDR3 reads CASSLAMGQGSDTQYF. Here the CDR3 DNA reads TGCGCCAGCAGCTTGGCTATGGGACAGGGGTCAGATACGCAGTATTTT. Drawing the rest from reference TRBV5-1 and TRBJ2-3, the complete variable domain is KAGVTQTPRYLIKTRGQQVTLSCSPISGHRSVSWYQQTPGQGLQFLFEYFSETQRNKGNFPGRFSGRQFSNSRSEMNVSTLELGDSALYLCASSLAMGQGSDTQYFGPGTRLTVL.

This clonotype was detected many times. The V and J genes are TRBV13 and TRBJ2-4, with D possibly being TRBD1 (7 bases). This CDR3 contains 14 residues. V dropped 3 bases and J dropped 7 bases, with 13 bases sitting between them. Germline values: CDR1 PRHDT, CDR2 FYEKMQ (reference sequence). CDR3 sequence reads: CASSLRQGGNIQYF. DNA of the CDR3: TGTGCCAGCAGCTTGAGACAGGGAGGTAACATTCAGTACTTC.

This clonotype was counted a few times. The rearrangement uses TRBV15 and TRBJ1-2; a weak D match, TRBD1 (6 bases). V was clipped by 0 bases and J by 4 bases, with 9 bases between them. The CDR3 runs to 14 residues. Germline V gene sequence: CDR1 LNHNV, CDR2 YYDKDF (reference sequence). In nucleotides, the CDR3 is TGTGCCACCAGCAGAGACGGACAGTCCTATGGCTACACCTTC. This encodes CATSRDGQSYGYTF. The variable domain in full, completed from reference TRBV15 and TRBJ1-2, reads DAMVIQNPRYQVTQFGKPVTLSCSQTLNHNVMYWYQQKSSQAPKLLFHYYDKDFNNEADTPDNFQSRRPNTSFCFLDIRSPGLGDTAMYLCATSRDGQSYGYTFGSGTRLTVV.

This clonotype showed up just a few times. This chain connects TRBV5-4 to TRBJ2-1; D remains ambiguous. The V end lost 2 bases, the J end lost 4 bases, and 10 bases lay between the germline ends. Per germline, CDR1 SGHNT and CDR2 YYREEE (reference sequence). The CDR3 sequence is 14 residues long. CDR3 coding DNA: TGTGCCAGCAGCTTCAATTGGGGATACAATGAGCAGTTCTTC. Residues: CASSFNWGYNEQFF.

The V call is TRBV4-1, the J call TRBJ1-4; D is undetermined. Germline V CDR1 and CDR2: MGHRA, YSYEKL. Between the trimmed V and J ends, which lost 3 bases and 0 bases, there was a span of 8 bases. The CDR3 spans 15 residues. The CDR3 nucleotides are TGCGCCAGCAGCCATGGGTATGCAACTAATGAAAAACTGTTTTTT. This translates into CASSHGYATNEKLFF.

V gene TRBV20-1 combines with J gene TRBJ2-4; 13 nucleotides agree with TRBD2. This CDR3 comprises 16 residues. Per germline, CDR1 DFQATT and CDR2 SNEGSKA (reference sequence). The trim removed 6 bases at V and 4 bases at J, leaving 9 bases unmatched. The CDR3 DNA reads TGCAGTGCCCGACCACGACTAGCGGGGGGAAAAAACATTCAGTACTTC. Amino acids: CSARPRLAGGKNIQYF.

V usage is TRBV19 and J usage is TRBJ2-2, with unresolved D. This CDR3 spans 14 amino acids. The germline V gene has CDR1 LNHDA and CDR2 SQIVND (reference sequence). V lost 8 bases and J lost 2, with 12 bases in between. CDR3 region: CASEVGSNTGELFF. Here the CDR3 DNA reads TGTGCCAGTGAAGTAGGCTCAAACACCGGGGAGCTGTTTTTT. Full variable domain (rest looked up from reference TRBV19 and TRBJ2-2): DGGITQSPKYLFRKEGQNVTLSCEQNLNHDAMYWYRQDPGQGLRLIYYSQIVNDFQKGDIAEGYSVSREKKESFPLTVTSAQKNPTAFYLCASEVGSNTGELFFGEGSRLTVL.

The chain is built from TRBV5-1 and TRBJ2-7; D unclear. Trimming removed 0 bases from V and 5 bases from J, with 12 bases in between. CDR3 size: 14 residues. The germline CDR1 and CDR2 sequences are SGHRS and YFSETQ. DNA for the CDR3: TGCGCCAGCAGCTTGGGCCGGTTCGATCACGAGCAGTACTTC. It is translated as CASSLGRFDHEQYF. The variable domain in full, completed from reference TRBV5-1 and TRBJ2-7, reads KAGVTQTPRYLIKTRGQQVTLSCSPISGHRSVSWYQQTPGQGLQFLFEYFSETQRNKGNFPGRFSGRQFSNSRSEMNVSTLELGDSALYLCASSLGRFDHEQYFGPGTRLTVT.

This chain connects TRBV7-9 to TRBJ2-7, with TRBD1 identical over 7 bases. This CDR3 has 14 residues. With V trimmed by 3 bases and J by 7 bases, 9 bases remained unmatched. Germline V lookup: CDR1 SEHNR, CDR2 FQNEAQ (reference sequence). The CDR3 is CASSFRTGYNEQYF. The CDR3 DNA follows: TGTGCCAGCAGCTTCCGGACAGGATACAATGAGCAGTACTTC.

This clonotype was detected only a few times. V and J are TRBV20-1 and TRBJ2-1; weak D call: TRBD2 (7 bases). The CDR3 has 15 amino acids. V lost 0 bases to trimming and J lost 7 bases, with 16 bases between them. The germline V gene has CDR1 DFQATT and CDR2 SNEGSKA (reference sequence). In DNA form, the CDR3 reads TGCAGTGCTAGAGATAGCCGGGGGGCAGGGAATGAGCAGTTCTTC. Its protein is CSARDSRGAGNEQFF.

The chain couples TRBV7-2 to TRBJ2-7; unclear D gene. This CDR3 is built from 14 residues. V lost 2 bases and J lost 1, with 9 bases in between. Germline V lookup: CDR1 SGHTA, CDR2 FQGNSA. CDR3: CASSLLKESYEQYF. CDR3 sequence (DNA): TGTGCCAGCAGCTTATTAAAGGAATCCTACGAGCAGTACTTC.

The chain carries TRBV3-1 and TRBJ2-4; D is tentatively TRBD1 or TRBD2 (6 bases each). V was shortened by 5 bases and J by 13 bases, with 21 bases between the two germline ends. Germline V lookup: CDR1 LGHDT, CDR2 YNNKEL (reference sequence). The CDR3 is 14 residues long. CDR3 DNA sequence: TGTGCCAGCAGCTATCGGACAGCCTCGGGGGAGCAGTACTTC. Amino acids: CASSYRTASGEQYF.

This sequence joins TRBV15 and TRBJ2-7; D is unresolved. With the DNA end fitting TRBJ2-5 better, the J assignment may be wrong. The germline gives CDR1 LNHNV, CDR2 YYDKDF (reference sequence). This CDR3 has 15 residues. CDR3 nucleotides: TGTGCCACCAGCAGAATACACCGGACGCAAGAGACCCAGTACTTC. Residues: CATSRIHRTQETQYF.

This CDR3 reads CASSRPGTGGEQYF. In nucleotides, the CDR3 is TGTGCCAGCAGCCGTCCCGGGACAGGGGGCGAGCAGTACTTC. The chain is built from TRBV14 and TRBJ2-7; 11 nucleotides match TRBD1. The germline gives CDR1 SGHDN, CDR2 FVKESK. V lost 4 bases, J lost 6 bases, and 5 bases stayed unmatched. The CDR3 spans 14 residues.

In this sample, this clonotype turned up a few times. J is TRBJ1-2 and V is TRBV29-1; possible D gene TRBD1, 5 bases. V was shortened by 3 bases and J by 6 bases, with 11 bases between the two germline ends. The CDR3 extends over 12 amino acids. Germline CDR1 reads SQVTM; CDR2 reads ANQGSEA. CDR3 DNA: TGCAGCGTTGATGCAGGGCCTAATGGCTACACCTTC. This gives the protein CSVDAGPNGYTF.

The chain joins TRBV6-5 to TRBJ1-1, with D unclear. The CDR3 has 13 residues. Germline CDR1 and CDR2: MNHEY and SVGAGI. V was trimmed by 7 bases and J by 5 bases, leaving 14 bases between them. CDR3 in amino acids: CASTDLPRTEAFF. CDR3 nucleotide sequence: TGTGCCAGCACCGACCTCCCTCGGACTGAAGCTTTCTTT.

The CDR3 coding sequence is TGCGCCAGCAGCCAACGGTCTAGGGACAGGGCATCCGGAGCTTTCTTT. Protein product: CASSQRSRDRASGAFF. The V and J genes are TRBV4-1 and TRBJ1-1; the match to TRBD1 covers 9 bases. CDR1 MGHRA and CDR2 YSYEKL come from the germline V gene. The CDR3 runs 16 residues. V trimming: 2 bases; J trimming: 10 bases; junction bases outside the gene matches: 14.

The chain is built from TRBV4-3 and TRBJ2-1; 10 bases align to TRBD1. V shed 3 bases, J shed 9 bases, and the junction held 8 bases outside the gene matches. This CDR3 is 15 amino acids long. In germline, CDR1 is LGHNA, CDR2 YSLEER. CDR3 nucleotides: TGCGCCAGCAGCCATGGGACAGGGGAGGGACGTGAGCAGTTCTTC. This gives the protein CASSHGTGEGREQFF.

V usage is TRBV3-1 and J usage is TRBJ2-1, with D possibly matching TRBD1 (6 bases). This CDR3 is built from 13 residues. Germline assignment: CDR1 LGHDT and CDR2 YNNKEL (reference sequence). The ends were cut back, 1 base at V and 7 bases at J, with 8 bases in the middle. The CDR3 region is CASSQGTANEQFF. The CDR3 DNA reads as TGTGCCAGCAGCCAAGGGACAGCAAATGAGCAGTTCTTC.

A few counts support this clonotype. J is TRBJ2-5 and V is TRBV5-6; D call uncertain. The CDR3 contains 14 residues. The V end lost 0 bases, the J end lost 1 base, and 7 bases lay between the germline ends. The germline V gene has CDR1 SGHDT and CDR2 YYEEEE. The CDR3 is CASSLASTQETQYF. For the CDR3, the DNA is TGTGCCAGCAGCTTGGCTTCAACCCAAGAGACCCAGTACTTC.

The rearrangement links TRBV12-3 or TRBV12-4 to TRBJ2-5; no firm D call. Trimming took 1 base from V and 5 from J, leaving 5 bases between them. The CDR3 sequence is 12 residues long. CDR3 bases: TGTGCCAGCAGTTTAGGGTACGAGACCCAGTACTTC. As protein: CASSLGYETQYF.

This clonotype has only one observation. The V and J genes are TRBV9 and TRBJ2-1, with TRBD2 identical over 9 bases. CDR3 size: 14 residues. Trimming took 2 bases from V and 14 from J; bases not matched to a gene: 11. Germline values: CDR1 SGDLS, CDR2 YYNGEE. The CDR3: CASSVGLAYNGEFF. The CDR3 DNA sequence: TGTGCCAGCAGCGTGGGACTAGCCTACAATGGGGAGTTCTTC.

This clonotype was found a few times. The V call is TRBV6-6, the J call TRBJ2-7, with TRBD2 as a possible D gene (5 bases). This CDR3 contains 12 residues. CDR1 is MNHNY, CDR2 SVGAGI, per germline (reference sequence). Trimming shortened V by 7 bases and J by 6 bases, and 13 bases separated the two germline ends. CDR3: CASNPHEGEQYF. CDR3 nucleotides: TGTGCCAGCAACCCCCACGAGGGCGAGCAGTACTTC.

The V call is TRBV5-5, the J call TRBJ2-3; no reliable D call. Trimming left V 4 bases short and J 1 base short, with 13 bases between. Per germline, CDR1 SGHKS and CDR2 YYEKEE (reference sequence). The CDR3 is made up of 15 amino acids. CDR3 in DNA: TGTGCCAGCAGCGTTTGGTGGTCGGGCACAGATACGCAGTATTTT. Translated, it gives CASSVWWSGTDTQYF.

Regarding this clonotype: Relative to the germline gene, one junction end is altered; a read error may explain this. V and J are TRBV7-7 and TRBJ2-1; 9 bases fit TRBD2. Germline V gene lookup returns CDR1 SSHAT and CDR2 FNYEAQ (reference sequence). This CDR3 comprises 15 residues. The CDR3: CASSPQRGAYNEQVF. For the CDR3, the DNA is TGTGCCAGCAGCCCCCAGCGGGGGGCCTACAATGAGCAGGTCTTC.

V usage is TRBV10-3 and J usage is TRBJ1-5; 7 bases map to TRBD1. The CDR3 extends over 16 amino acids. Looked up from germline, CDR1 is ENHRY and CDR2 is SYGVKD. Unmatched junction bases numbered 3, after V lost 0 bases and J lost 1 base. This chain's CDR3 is CAISESAGGSNQPQHF. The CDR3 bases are TGTGCCATCAGTGAGTCCGCAGGGGGAAGCAATCAGCCCCAGCATTTT.